The 32 T cell receptor beta chains listed next were all sequenced from one sample in a study of metastatic and nonmetastatic thyroid tumors. The entire patient cohort was treatment-naive prior to thyroid surgery. TCRdb recomputed clones from the PCR reads via MiXCR. The repertoire holds about 15,000 clones, roughly 4% seen once, with 23% in the top ten. The material sequenced was tumor tissue. These receptors were collected from a female donor with papillary thyroid cancer or a benign thyroid nodule (not recorded which). Some clones in this sample may be carry-over from other donors' samples.

This clone has a handful of counts. This rearrangement joins TRBV28 to TRBJ2-2, with 11 bases that match TRBD2. The CDR3 extends over 17 amino acids. CDR1 is MDHEN, CDR2 SYDVKM, per germline. The trim removed 3 bases at V and 1 base at J, leaving 4 bases unmatched. The CDR3 bases are TGTGCCAGCAGTTTTCTAGCGGGAGGAAAGAACACCGGGGAGCTGTTTTTT. This encodes CASSFLAGGKNTGELFF.

V is TRBV28 and J is TRBJ1-6; D perhaps matches TRBD1 (5 bases). The CDR3 has 14 residues. V lost 5 bases and J 8 bases, leaving 13 bases between the germline ends. Germline V gene lookup returns CDR1 MDHEN and CDR2 SYDVKM. The CDR3 nucleotides read TGTGCCAGCAGTCCGGGACTAGGCGATTCACCCCTCCACTTT. Its protein is CASSPGLGDSPLHF. Filled out from reference TRBV28 and TRBJ1-6, the complete variable domain reads DVKVTQSSRYLVKRTGEKVFLECVQDMDHENMFWYRQDPGLGLRLIYFSYDVKMKEKGDIPEGYSVSREKKERFSLILESASTNQTSMYLCASSPGLGDSPLHFGNGTRLTVT.

This clone was counted only a few times. This CDR3 reads CASSSNLNTEAFF. CDR3 in DNA: TGTGCCAGCAGTTCCAATCTGAACACTGAAGCTTTCTTT. The chain uses TRBV12-3 or TRBV12-4 and TRBJ1-1, with D unresolved. Deletions cut 4 bases from V and 0 bases from J, with 6 bases between. This CDR3 comprises 13 residues.

V usage is TRBV6-4 and J usage is TRBJ2-7, with D possibly being TRBD1 (6 bases). CDR3 length equals 14 residues. Germline CDR1 is MRHNA and CDR2 is SNTAGT. The V and J ends lost 4 bases and 6 bases respectively, with 16 bases between them. The CDR3 protein is CASSGIGQLREQYF. CDR3 nucleotide sequence: TGTGCCAGCAGTGGGATCGGACAGTTGCGCGAGCAGTACTTC.

This clone was seen more than once but under ten times. J is TRBJ1-6 and V is TRBV28; 7 nucleotides align to TRBD1. After removal of 7 bases from V and 7 bases from J, the junction contained 16 bases not matched to a gene. Germline CDR1 reads MDHEN; CDR2 reads SYDVKM. This CDR3 region has 17 residues. CDR3 sequence reads: CASNSQGRPFLNSPLHF. CDR3 DNA: TGTGCCAGCAACTCACAGGGGCGACCATTCTTAAATTCACCCCTCCACTTT.

This clone was recorded a few times. The chain has TRBV20-1 and TRBJ2-7; no clear D. Germline V CDR1 and CDR2: DFQATT, SNEGSKA (reference sequence). This CDR3 comprises 11 residues. V was cut by 7 bases and J by 0 bases, with 7 bases left in between. The CDR3 protein is CSVLLSYEQYF. CDR3 DNA: TGCAGTGTACTACTCTCCTACGAGCAGTACTTC.

The chain employs TRBV7-9 and TRBJ2-2, with 7 bases aligning to TRBD1. CDR3 length: 16 residues. Germline V gene sequence: CDR1 SEHNR, CDR2 FQNEAQ (reference sequence). V shed 7 bases and J 5 bases; nucleotides not matched to a gene: 13. The CDR3: CASNEPTGAITGELFF. The CDR3 nucleotides read TGTGCCAGCAACGAGCCAACAGGGGCGATAACCGGGGAGCTGTTTTTT.

The sample holds a few counts of this clone. DNA of the CDR3: TGTGCCAGCACACCGGGGGTTACCCCCGGGGAGCTGTTTTTT. It specifies CASTPGVTPGELFF. The V and J genes are TRBV12-3 or TRBV12-4 and TRBJ2-2, with D possibly TRBD2 on 6 matching bases. Trimming left V 7 bases short and J 6 bases short, with 15 bases between. This CDR3 has 14 residues.

The rearrangement joins TRBV3-1 to TRBJ2-7; D gene unclear. The germline gives CDR1 LGHDT, CDR2 YNNKEL (reference sequence). V was clipped by 6 bases and J by 3 bases, with 6 bases between them. The CDR3 spans 11 residues. The CDR3 DNA follows: TGTGCCAGCAGGGGTAGCTACGAGCAGTACTTC. This encodes CASRGSYEQYF.

This clone has a handful of counts. The chain recombines TRBV7-3 with TRBJ2-1, with D possibly matching TRBD2 (6 bases). Between the trimmed V and J ends, which lost 0 bases and 9 bases, there was a span of 18 bases. Germline V gene data show CDR1 as SGHTA and CDR2 as FQGTGA. This CDR3 spans 16 amino acids. DNA for the CDR3: TGTGCCAGCAGCTTAACAGGGACTGTCTGGGGTGGTGAGCAGTTCTTC. It yields the protein CASSLTGTVWGGEQFF.

CDR3 protein: CASSDPGSAQHF. The CDR3 DNA reads as TGTGCCAGTAGCGACCCAGGGTCCGCCCAGCATTTT. The chain joins TRBV19 to TRBJ1-5; a weak D match, TRBD1 (5 bases). The V gene's germline CDR1 is LNHDA and CDR2 SQIVND (reference sequence). V was shortened by 6 bases and J by 11 bases, with 14 bases between the two germline ends. The CDR3 runs 12 residues. Filled out from reference TRBV19 and TRBJ1-5, the complete variable domain reads DGGITQSPKYLFRKEGQNVTLSCEQNLNHDAMYWYRQDPGQGLRLIYYSQIVNDFQKGDIAEGYSVSREKKESFPLTVTSAQKNPTAFYLCASSDPGSAQHFGDGTRLSIL.

The rearrangement joins TRBV6-2 or TRBV6-3 to TRBJ1-2; the D gene is possibly TRBD1 (5 bases). The CDR3 contains 14 residues. V was trimmed by 4 bases and J by 4 bases, leaving 13 bases between them. The germline gives CDR1 MNHEY, CDR2 SVGEGT. CDR3 amino acids: CASSFSDSSYGYTF. CDR3 DNA sequence: TGTGCCAGCAGTTTTTCCGACAGCTCCTATGGCTACACCTTC.

The table lists this clone with a few counts. J is TRBJ2-2 and V is TRBV6-5; no firm D call. V lost 0 bases to trimming and J lost 7 bases, with 9 bases between them. The length of the CDR3 is 14 residues. Per germline, CDR1 MNHEY and CDR2 SVGAGI. CDR3 in amino acids: CASSYSGVHGELFF. DNA for the CDR3: TGTGCCAGCAGTTACTCAGGAGTACACGGGGAGCTGTTTTTT.

In regard to this clone: The junction and the germline gene differ at one end; a read error may be behind it. This chain joins TRBV6-2 or TRBV6-3 and TRBJ1-1, with 7 bases aligning to TRBD1. CDR1 is MNHEY and CDR2 is SVGEGT in the germline V gene. The CDR3 covers 15 residues. As DNA, the CDR3 is TGTGCCAGCACTCGACAGGGATCGGTGAACACTGGAGCTTTCTTT. Protein sequence: CASTRQGSVNTGAFF.

This clone has more than one count but fewer than ten. V and J are TRBV25-1 and TRBJ1-1, with TRBD1 identical over 7 bases. The J segment lost 4 bases and the V segment lost 4 bases, leaving 3 bases of the junction unmatched. CDR3 length: 13 residues. Germline V gene lookup returns CDR1 MGHDK and CDR2 SYGVNS. CDR3 region: CASSGYRGTEAFF. DNA for the CDR3: TGTGCCAGCAGTGGATACAGGGGCACTGAAGCTTTCTTT.

The chain recombines TRBV28 with TRBJ2-7; 7 bases are a match to TRBD2. This CDR3 contains 13 residues. The germline V gene has CDR1 MDHEN and CDR2 SYDVKM. Unmatched junction bases numbered 8, after V lost 6 bases and J lost 6 bases. The CDR3 DNA sequence: TGTGCCAGCAGCACTTTATCGGGGGGCGAGCAGTACTTC. Translation gives CASSTLSGGEQYF.

This chain joins TRBV12-3 or TRBV12-4 and TRBJ2-7, with a tentative D call TRBD2 (5 bases). The CDR3 sequence is 15 residues long. Trimming left V 3 bases short and J 2 bases short, with 14 bases between. CDR3 amino acids: CASSLKRDGPYEQYF. The CDR3 coding sequence is TGTGCCAGCAGTTTGAAGAGGGATGGACCCTACGAGCAGTACTTC.

This clone was observed a handful of times. The CDR3 DNA follows: TGTGCCAGCACCACAGGTCTAGGGCATAACTATGGCTACACCTTC. It is translated as CASTTGLGHNYGYTF. This rearrangement joins TRBV12-3 or TRBV12-4 to TRBJ1-2; D might be TRBD1 (5 bases). This CDR3 has 15 residues. Between the trimmed V and J ends, which lost 7 bases and 1 base, there was a span of 16 bases.

This clone was found a few times. The CDR3 region is CASRRGINYGYTF. As DNA, the CDR3 is TGTGCCAGCAGACGGGGCATTAACTATGGCTACACCTTC. The chain has TRBV2 and TRBJ1-2, with D possibly being TRBD1 (5 bases). V was cut by 6 bases and J by 1 base, with 9 bases left in between. The CDR3 runs to 13 residues. CDR1 is SNHLY and CDR2 is FYNNEI in the germline V gene. Full variable domain (missing parts from reference TRBV2 and TRBJ1-2): EPEVTQTPSHQVTQMGQEVILRCVPISNHLYFYWYRQILGQKVEFLVSFYNNEISEKSEIFDDQFSVERPDGSNFTLKIRSTKLEDSAMYFCASRRGINYGYTFGSGTRLTVV.

J is TRBJ2-3 and V is TRBV6-4, with TRBD2 matching over 7 bases. The junction had 5 bases not matched to a gene; V was cut back by 2 bases and J by 3 bases. Germline-derived CDR1 and CDR2 are MRHNA and SNTAGT. This CDR3 has 15 residues. The CDR3 region is CASSDGGTTTDTQYF. For the CDR3, the DNA is TGTGCCAGCAGTGACGGAGGGACTACTACAGATACGCAGTATTTT.

The rearrangement uses TRBV6-1 and TRBJ2-7; the D call may be TRBD1 or TRBD2 (5 bases each). Per the germline V gene, CDR1 is MNHNS and CDR2 is SASEGT. V lost 8 bases and J lost 2, with 13 bases in between. The CDR3 loop spans 13 amino acids. CDR3 coding DNA: TGTGCCAGCCGGGACGGTCAGACCTACGAGCAGTACTTC. Protein: CASRDGQTYEQYF.

This clone was observed a few times. The rearrangement joins TRBV11-2 to TRBJ1-1; possibly TRBD1 for D (6 bases). Trimming left V 8 bases short and J 0 bases short, with 13 bases between. Germline CDR1 SGHAT, CDR2 FQNNGV. The CDR3 loop spans 14 amino acids. CDR3 sequence: CASAFGTLNTEAFF. In DNA, the CDR3 is TGTGCCAGCGCCTTCGGGACACTGAACACTGAAGCTTTCTTT.

This clone appeared many times. The same CDR3 is also encoded by other DNA sequences in this sample. J is TRBJ2-1 and V is TRBV6-5, with 7 positions matching TRBD2. CDR1 and CDR2 from the germline V gene are MNHEY and SVGAGI. The CDR3 has 16 amino acids. J lost 0 bases, V lost 0 bases, and 2 bases had no gene match. CDR3 nucleotides: TGTGCCAGCAGTTACTCGGGGGGGAGCTCCTACAATGAGCAGTTCTTC. This codes for CASSYSGGSSYNEQFF.

This clone counts as large (0.1 to 1%). This chain links TRBV12-3 or TRBV12-4 with TRBJ2-2; D may be TRBD2 (5 bases). Between the trimmed V and J ends, which lost 6 bases and 4 bases, there was a span of 9 bases. This CDR3 contains 13 residues. CDR3 region: CASRGGFTGELFF. In DNA, the CDR3 is TGTGCCAGCAGGGGCGGGTTCACCGGGGAGCTGTTTTTT.

This clone was observed a few times. A much larger clone is a single base away; this may be a read error. This chain uses TRBV9 with TRBJ2-7; no reliable D call. Germline-derived CDR1 and CDR2 are SGDLS and YYNGEE. The CDR3 consists of 13 residues. V lost 2 bases and J lost 6, with 12 bases in between. DNA for the CDR3: TGTGCCAGCAGCGTTGGGTGGATCGGCGAGCAGTACTTC. Its protein is CASSVGWIGEQYF.

Points on this clone: A single base separates this from a much larger clone, so it may be a read error. The same CDR3 arises from other DNA sequences in this sample as well. V usage is TRBV5-5 and J usage is TRBJ2-2; D is possibly TRBD1 (7 bases). CDR3 length: 17 residues. In germline, CDR1 is SGHKS, CDR2 YYEKEE (reference sequence). The CDR3 DNA reads TGTGCCAGCATACTTTATCGACAGGGAGGTTACACGGGGGAGCTGTTTTTT. Translating gives CASILYRQGGYTGELFF.

This chain links TRBV28 with TRBJ1-5; the D is unclear. CDR1 MDHEN and CDR2 SYDVKM come from the germline V gene. CDR3 length equals 14 residues. The CDR3 DNA sequence: TGTGCTACACAACAGCAAAGTCCCAATCAGCCCCAGCATTTT. This gives the protein CATQQQSPNQPQHF.

The chain is built from TRBV6-1 and TRBJ1-5, with a possible D match to TRBD1 (5 bases). The V and J ends lost 7 bases and 4 bases respectively, with 11 bases between them. The CDR3 contains 13 residues. The germline CDR1 and CDR2 sequences are MNHNS and SASEGT. CDR3 amino acids: CASIGAVNQPQHF. In DNA form, the CDR3 reads TGTGCCAGCATTGGGGCTGTGAATCAGCCCCAGCATTTT.

This chain connects TRBV12-3 or TRBV12-4 to TRBJ2-5; 10 bases align to TRBD1. This CDR3 has 15 residues. V lost 3 bases, J lost 4 bases, and 5 bases stayed unmatched. The CDR3 DNA sequence: TGTGCCAGCAGTTTCGGACAGGGGGGTGGAGAGACCCAGTACTTC. Encoded protein: CASSFGQGGGETQYF.

This sequence joins TRBV12-3 or TRBV12-4 and TRBJ1-3, with TRBD1 matching 7 bases. The CDR3 totals 15 residues. Trimming cost V 5 bases and J 3 bases; bases outside gene matches: 7. In nucleotides, the CDR3 is TGTGCCAGCAGTCAAAGGACAGGAAGTGGAAACACCATATATTTT. It codes for CASSQRTGSGNTIYF.

This clone was recorded at least ten times. This sequence joins TRBV6-2 or TRBV6-3 and TRBJ2-2, with 9 bases fitting TRBD2. Germline loops: CDR1 MNHEY, CDR2 SVGEGT. V trimming: 10 bases; J trimming: 2 bases; junction bases outside the gene matches: 2. The CDR3 length is 13 residues. Here the CDR3 reads CATTSGNTGELFF. In DNA, the CDR3 is TGTGCCACGACTAGCGGAAACACCGGGGAGCTGTTTTTT.

CDR3 residues: CASSDSSGYNEQFF. The CDR3 coding sequence is TGTGCCAGCAGTGACTCTAGCGGGTACAATGAGCAGTTCTTC. V is TRBV6-4 and J is TRBJ2-1; 7 bases map to TRBD2. Unmatched junction bases numbered 0, after V lost 0 bases and J lost 4 bases. Germline CDR1 MRHNA, CDR2 SNTAGT. The CDR3 totals 14 residues.